The 14 T cell receptor beta chains reported below all come from one sample, sequenced in a study of T cells in localized non-small cell lung cancer. Clones were sequenced by immunoSEQ multiplex PCR, and TCRdb holds only the in-frame ones, with some missing. The data contain several thousand clones, roughly 50% of them singletons. This material consisted of lymph node tissue, taken before any cancer treatment. These receptors were taken from a female donor older than 55 with stage I lung adenocarcinoma.

The chain couples TRBV19 to TRBJ2-2; D is perhaps TRBD1 (6 bases). The germline V gene has CDR1 LNHDA and CDR2 SQIVND (reference sequence). V was trimmed by 3 bases and J by 2 bases, leaving 22 bases between them. CDR3 length: 19 residues. CDR3 coding DNA: TGTGCCAGTAGTATTTCAATAGGCCGAGGGGGATCCAACACCGGGGAGCTGTTTTTT. The encoded protein is CASSISIGRGGSNTGELFF. Full variable domain (remainder filled in from reference TRBV19 and TRBJ2-2): DGGITQSPKYLFRKEGQNVTLSCEQNLNHDAMYWYRQDPGQGLRLIYYSQIVNDFQKGDIAEGYSVSREKKESFPLTVTSAQKNPTAFYLCASSISIGRGGSNTGELFFGEGSRLTVL.

Only a few counts were recorded for this clone. The chain recombines TRBV11-3 with TRBJ1-1; maybe TRBD1 (6 bases). The CDR3 sequence is 17 residues long. Germline CDR1 and CDR2: SGHNT and YENEEA. Trimming took 3 bases from V and 0 from J, leaving 17 bases between them. CDR3 in amino acids: CASSFKPGTTMNTEAFF. In DNA, the CDR3 is TGTGCCAGCAGCTTCAAACCCGGGACAACTATGAACACTGAAGCTTTCTTT.

By its share, this clone is medium-sized (0.01 to 0.1%). The chain carries TRBV11-3 and TRBJ2-5, with 8 bases lining up with TRBD1. The CDR3 has 16 residues. Germline V gene sequence: CDR1 SGHNT, CDR2 YENEEA. The V gene end was trimmed by 4 bases and the J gene end by 2 bases; junction bases not matched to a gene: 9. Here the CDR3 DNA reads TGTGCCAGCAGCTCTGGGGGACAGGATTTACAAGAGACCCAGTACTTC. As protein: CASSSGGQDLQETQYF. Full variable domain (outside the CDR3, taken from reference TRBV11-3 and TRBJ2-5): EAGVVQSPRYKIIEKKQPVAFWCNPISGHNTLYWYLQNLGQGPELLIRYENEEAVDDSQLPKDRFSAERLKGVDSTLKIQPAELGDSAVYLCASSSGGQDLQETQYFGPGTRLLVL.

J is TRBJ1-1 and V is TRBV19, with 10 bases lining up with TRBD1. CDR1 is LNHDA, CDR2 SQIVND, per germline (reference sequence). With 6 bases clipped from V and 5 bases from J, the junction kept 18 bases outside the gene matches. This CDR3 region has 18 residues. CDR3 DNA sequence: TGTGCCAGTAGCTCCTTAGCCAGGGACAGGGGAATAGGGACTGAAGCTTTCTTT. Translation: CASSSLARDRGIGTEAFF.

V usage is TRBV28 and J usage is TRBJ1-2; the D is unclear. CDR1 is MDHEN, CDR2 SYDVKM, per germline. V gave up 3 bases and J gave up 6 bases, with 8 bases separating them. The CDR3 is made up of 12 amino acids. CDR3 sequence reads: CASSFRGNGYTF. DNA of the CDR3: TGTGCCAGCAGTTTTCGAGGGAATGGCTACACCTTC.

The V and J genes are TRBV12-5 and TRBJ1-1, with D perhaps TRBD1 (6 bases). V was clipped by 4 bases and J by 10 bases, with 13 bases between them. The length of the CDR3 is 12 residues. CDR1 is LGHNT, CDR2 FRNRAP, per germline. Written as DNA, the CDR3 is TGTGCTAGTGGTTGGAGGGGGGGGATAGCTTTCTTT. Translating gives CASGWRGGIAFF.

V and J are TRBV19 and TRBJ1-1; 7 positions agree with TRBD1. The V segment lost 7 bases and the J segment 1 base; nucleotides outside the gene matches: 6. The CDR3 totals 14 residues. The V gene's germline CDR1 is LNHDA and CDR2 SQIVND (reference sequence). In nucleotides, the CDR3 is TGTGCCAGTACCCCACGGACAGGGAACACTGAAGCTTTCTTT. This translates into CASTPRTGNTEAFF.

The chain has TRBV6-8 and TRBJ1-2, with D unresolved. Germline loops: CDR1 MNHGY, CDR2 SAAAGT. The CDR3 runs 13 residues. The V gene lost 11 bases and the J gene lost 0 bases, with 13 bases spanning the gap. The CDR3 sequence is CASEVAANYGYTF. For the CDR3, the DNA is TGTGCCTCTGAGGTGGCGGCTAACTATGGCTACACCTTC.

The V call is TRBV9, the J call TRBJ2-7; D not resolved. In germline, CDR1 is SGDLS, CDR2 YYNGEE. V was pared by 2 bases and J by 5 bases, with 14 bases between. The CDR3 consists of 14 residues. DNA for the CDR3: TGTGCCAGCAGCGTCTCCCCGGGTATCGACGAGCAGTACTTC. Encoded protein: CASSVSPGIDEQYF.

The chain has TRBV6-8 and TRBJ1-1; D perhaps matches TRBD1 (6 bases). Germline V gene sequence: CDR1 MNHGY, CDR2 SAAAGT. V dropped 5 bases and J dropped 7 bases, with 23 bases sitting between them. The CDR3 covers 16 residues. The CDR3 reads CASSLRLNGQNFEAFF. The CDR3, as DNA: TGTGCCAGCAGTCTTCGGTTAAACGGACAGAACTTTGAAGCTTTCTTT.

The chain employs TRBV6-8 and TRBJ2-3, with 10 bases that match TRBD2. This CDR3 has 16 amino acids. Looked up from germline, CDR1 is MNHGY and CDR2 is SAAAGT. The ends lost 6 bases at V and 3 bases at J; junction bases unmatched: 9. This CDR3 reads CASRQQRGGVTDTQYF. CDR3 nucleotide sequence: TGTGCCAGCAGACAGCAGCGGGGGGGCGTGACAGATACGCAGTATTTT.

The rearrangement uses TRBV9 and TRBJ2-3; weak D call: TRBD2 (5 bases). The CDR3 is 13 residues long. Germline CDR1 and CDR2: SGDLS and YYNGEE. V lost 5 bases and J 4 bases, leaving 11 bases between the germline ends. This CDR3 reads CASRSSGSDTQYF. The CDR3 DNA follows: TGTGCCAGCAGATCCAGCGGCTCAGATACGCAGTATTTT.

J is TRBJ2-1 and V is TRBV28; D is possibly TRBD2 (5 bases). This CDR3 is built from 13 residues. The V and J ends lost 8 bases and 7 bases respectively, with 15 bases between them. Per the germline V gene, CDR1 is MDHEN and CDR2 is SYDVKM. The CDR3 reads CASHLLLANEQFF. Written as DNA, the CDR3 is TGTGCCAGCCACCTCCTTCTAGCAAATGAGCAGTTCTTC.

This chain connects TRBV19 to TRBJ1-6; TRBD1 is a possible D gene (5 bases). Germline loops: CDR1 LNHDA, CDR2 SQIVND (reference sequence). This CDR3 is built from 13 residues. V was cut by 9 bases and J by 6 bases, with 12 bases left in between. As DNA, the CDR3 is TGTGCCAGCTCGGGACCGAGTAATTCACCCCTCCACTTT. It is translated as CASSGPSNSPLHF.